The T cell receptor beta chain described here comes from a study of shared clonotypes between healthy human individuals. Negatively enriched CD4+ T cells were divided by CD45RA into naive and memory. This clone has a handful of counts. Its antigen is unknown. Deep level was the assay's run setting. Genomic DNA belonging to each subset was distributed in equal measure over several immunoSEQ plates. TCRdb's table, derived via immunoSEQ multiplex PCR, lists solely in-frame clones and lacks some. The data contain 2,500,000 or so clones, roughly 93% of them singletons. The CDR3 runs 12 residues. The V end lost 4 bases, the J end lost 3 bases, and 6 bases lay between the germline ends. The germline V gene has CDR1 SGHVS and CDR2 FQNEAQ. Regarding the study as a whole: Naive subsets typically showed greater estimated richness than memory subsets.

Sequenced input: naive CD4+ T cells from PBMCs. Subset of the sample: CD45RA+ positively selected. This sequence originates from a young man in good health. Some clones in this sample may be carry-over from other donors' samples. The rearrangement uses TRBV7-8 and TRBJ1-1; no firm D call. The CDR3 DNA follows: TGTGCCAGCAGCTGGACGGACACTGAAGCTTTCTTT. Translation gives CASSWTDTEAFF.